This TCR beta chain stems from a study of T cell clusters in autoimmune cytopenias. Study-level findings and limits: Primary autoimmune cytopenia patients seemingly lacked the physiological T cell clusters found in healthy donors. TRB repertoire shifts in secondary cytopenia and chronic lymphocytic leukemia mostly reflected lymphoma, not autoimmunity. No cluster-lack signature appeared between secondary cytopenia and chronic lymphocytic leukemia patients, apparently due to lymphoma masking.

TRB was amplified from approximately 250 ng of peripheral blood genomic DNA per sample. Comments on this clonotype: Its antigen remains unknown.

CDR3 length: 21 amino acids. Germline CDR1 reads LGHNA; CDR2 reads YNFKEQ. TRB rearrangements were amplified by touch-down multiplex PCR with mixed TRB-A/B primers. TCRdb reprocessed the multiplex PCR reads; each CDR3 protein has one entry and no DNA is given. The table lists 6,000 or so distinct CDR3 sequences. The sequence derives from a human donor with an autoimmune cytopenia or autoimmune hepatitis (not recorded which). Sequenced sample: peripheral blood. The chain carries TRBV4-2 and TRBJ2-5; without DNA, the TCRdb call of TRBD1 cannot be checked. The CDR3 here is CASSQEGTGQSFGSLQETQYF.